These 13 T cell receptor beta chains came from one sample sequenced in a study of T cell responses to AZD1222 COVID-19 vaccine. The assay was immunoSEQ multiplex PCR, and TCRdb's table has in-frame clones only and misses some. The table includes approximately 80,000 clones, over 75% detected once. Sample: peripheral blood, taken on day 0 of AZD1222 vaccination. The receptors derive from an adult in good health.

This chain uses TRBV15 with TRBJ1-1, with a weak D call TRBD1 (5 bases). Trimming took 5 bases from V and 7 from J, leaving 17 bases between them. The length of the CDR3 is 14 residues. The germline V gene encodes CDR1 LNHNV and CDR2 YYDKDF (reference sequence). In DNA, the CDR3 is TGTGCCACCAGCTCTTGGAGTAGGGACGGTGAAGCTTTCTTT. Its protein product is CATSSWSRDGEAFF.

The chain carries TRBV28 and TRBJ1-5; possibly TRBD1 for D (6 bases). V lost 5 bases and J lost 2, with 16 bases in between. The length of the CDR3 is 16 residues. Germline CDR1 and CDR2: MDHEN and SYDVKM. The CDR3 is CASSTTGGVGNQPQHF. The CDR3 DNA is TGTGCCAGCAGTACGACAGGAGGGGTGGGCAATCAGCCCCAGCATTTT.

This rearrangement joins TRBV24-1 to TRBJ2-5; 7 nucleotides line up with TRBD2. The germline gives CDR1 KGHDR, CDR2 SFDVKD. This CDR3 contains 16 residues. V gave up 1 base and J gave up 7 bases; unmatched junction bases: 11. The CDR3 is CATSDFTGLGVGTQYF. In nucleotides, the CDR3 is TGTGCCACCAGTGATTTTACCGGACTAGGAGTGGGGACCCAGTACTTC.

The chain has TRBV13 and TRBJ2-3, with D possibly being TRBD2 (5 bases). The CDR3 has 12 amino acids. Germline CDR1 reads PRHDT; CDR2 reads FYEKMQ (reference sequence). V was cut by 5 bases and J by 10 bases, with 13 bases left in between. The CDR3 sequence: CASSLAGAPQYF. The DNA of the CDR3 is TGTGCCAGCAGCCTAGCAGGAGCCCCGCAGTATTTT.

The V and J genes are TRBV14 and TRBJ2-7; D unresolved. V lost 3 bases, J lost 4 bases, and 1 base lay in between. This CDR3 has 10 amino acids. Looked up from germline, CDR1 is SGHDN and CDR2 is FVKESK. The CDR3 reads CASSQYEQYF. The CDR3 DNA reads TGTGCCAGCAGCCAGTACGAGCAGTACTTC. The entire variable domain, with the rest obtained from reference TRBV14 and TRBJ2-7, is as follows: EAGVTQFPSHSVIEKGQTVTLRCDPISGHDNLYWYRRVMGKEIKFLLHFVKESKQDESGMPNNRFLAERTGGTYSTLKVQPAELEDSGVYFCASSQYEQYFGPGTRLTVT.

The chain links TRBV6-5 to TRBJ1-4; 10 bases align to TRBD1. J lost 8 bases, V lost 6 bases, and 9 bases had no gene match. In germline, CDR1 is MNHEY, CDR2 SVGAGI. The CDR3 sequence is 15 residues long. The CDR3 protein is CASRLRQGAREKLFF. CDR3 coding DNA: TGTGCCAGCAGGCTAAGACAGGGGGCGAGAGAAAAACTGTTTTTT.

This chain joins TRBV5-4 and TRBJ1-2, with D hard to call. Trimming stripped 3 bases from V and 7 bases from J, with 13 bases between. Germline V lookup: CDR1 SGHNT, CDR2 YYREEE (reference sequence). The length of the CDR3 is 13 residues. CDR3 nucleotide sequence: TGTGCCAGCAGCTCTGCGGGCAATCGTGGCTACACCTTC. Translation: CASSSAGNRGYTF.

The chain recombines TRBV28 with TRBJ2-7; D may match TRBD1 or TRBD2 (5 bases each). Germline V gene sequence: CDR1 MDHEN, CDR2 SYDVKM. The CDR3 runs 13 residues. V lost 6 bases to trimming and J lost 6 bases, with 15 bases between them. The CDR3 bases are TGTGCCAGCAGCCCCGGGACCCCGCCCGAGCAGTACTTC. This translates into CASSPGTPPEQYF. Full variable domain (rest looked up from reference TRBV28 and TRBJ2-7): DVKVTQSSRYLVKRTGEKVFLECVQDMDHENMFWYRQDPGLGLRLIYFSYDVKMKEKGDIPEGYSVSREKKERFSLILESASTNQTSMYLCASSPGTPPEQYFGPGTRLTVT.

This rearrangement joins TRBV2 to TRBJ1-5; tentatively, D is TRBD1 (6 bases). CDR3 length: 16 amino acids. With 5 bases removed from V and 1 base from J, the gap between germline ends came to 15 bases. Germline lookup yields CDR1 SNHLY and CDR2 FYNNEI. The CDR3 sequence: CASSQGIRRSNQPQHF. CDR3 coding DNA: TGTGCCAGCAGTCAGGGGATACGCCGCAGCAATCAGCCCCAGCATTTT.

The rearrangement uses TRBV28 and TRBJ1-6, with TRBD1 matching 10 bases. The germline V gene encodes CDR1 MDHEN and CDR2 SYDVKM. There are 14 residues in the CDR3. The trim removed 6 bases at V and 7 bases at J, leaving 3 bases unmatched. The CDR3 reads CASRLDRGNSPLHF. The DNA for the CDR3 is TGTGCCAGCAGACTGGACAGGGGGAATTCACCCCTCCACTTT.

This chain uses TRBV6-5 with TRBJ2-3; maybe TRBD2 (5 bases). Germline CDR1 is MNHEY and CDR2 is SVGAGI. Trimming took off 8 bases at V and 1 base at J, with 13 bases between the two ends. The CDR3 covers 14 residues. The CDR3 DNA reads TGTGCCAGCCAACTAGGTAGTTGCACAGATACGCAGTATTTT. Its protein is CASQLGSCTDTQYF.

The genes are TRBV6-6 and TRBJ1-1, with D possibly being TRBD1 (5 bases). CDR3 length equals 13 residues. The germline gives CDR1 MNHNY, CDR2 SVGAGI (reference sequence). Trimming left V 2 bases short and J 5 bases short, with 9 bases between. CDR3 bases: TGTGCCAGCAGTTACCCAAGACAGACTGAAGCTTTCTTT. It yields the protein CASSYPRQTEAFF.

The rearrangement uses TRBV24-1 and TRBJ2-7; D unclear. Trimming stripped 0 bases from V and 5 bases from J, with 13 bases between. The CDR3 loop spans 15 amino acids. Germline loops: CDR1 KGHDR, CDR2 SFDVKD. The CDR3 DNA reads as TGTGCCACCAGTGATTTGCGACGGCAGCCCCACGAGCAGTACTTC. Translating it yields CATSDLRRQPHEQYF.